Following are 6 T cell receptor beta chains from one sample sequenced in a study of blood T cell repertoires in COVID-19. Sequencing was performed with immunoSEQ multiplex PCR; in TCRdb, only in-frame clones are kept and a portion is missing. Counted here are some 100,000 clones, 88% occurring once; the ten biggest clones make up about 5%. Input material: peripheral blood. The receptors come from a woman older than 75 with active COVID-19.

The chain has TRBV28 and TRBJ2-7, with D possibly matching TRBD2 (7 bases). CDR3 size: 13 residues. Trimming stripped 6 bases from V and 7 bases from J, with 16 bases between. Germline V gives CDR1 MDHEN, CDR2 SYDVKM. Here the CDR3 reads CASRLGGGDEQYF. For the CDR3, the DNA is TGTGCCAGCAGACTTGGAGGGGGGGATGAGCAGTACTTC.

The genes are TRBV2 and TRBJ2-7; tentatively, D is TRBD2 (5 bases). CDR1 and CDR2 from the germline V gene are SNHLY and FYNNEI. The CDR3 contains 14 residues. V lost 4 bases and J lost 0, with 10 bases in between. CDR3 sequence (DNA): TGTGCCAGCAGTGGGAGGCAAACCTCCTACGAGCAGTACTTC. Translation: CASSGRQTSYEQYF.

The chain couples TRBV7-3 to TRBJ2-1, with 9 bases that match TRBD1. The CDR3 extends over 13 amino acids. The J segment lost 8 bases and the V segment lost 6 bases, leaving 5 bases of the junction unmatched. Germline CDR1 reads SGHTA; CDR2 reads FQGTGA. This chain's CDR3 is CASRLTGGDEQFF. In DNA form, the CDR3 reads TGTGCCAGCAGACTTACAGGGGGCGATGAGCAGTTCTTC.

The count of this clone is one. CDR3 sequence (DNA): TGTGCCAGCAGCCGGGATATTAGCGGGAGCACAGATACGCAGTATTTT. It is translated as CASSRDISGSTDTQYF. V gene TRBV3-1 (or the pseudogene TRBV3-2) combines with J gene TRBJ2-3; 7 bases match TRBD2. V shed 4 bases, J shed 0 bases, and the junction held 7 bases outside the gene matches. Germline CDR1 reads LGHDT; CDR2 reads YNNKEL (reference sequence). There are 16 residues in the CDR3.

The chain carries TRBV5-4 and TRBJ2-1; tentatively, D is TRBD1 (6 bases). The V end was cut by 4 bases, the J end by 5 bases, with 13 bases between. From germline, CDR1 is SGHNT and CDR2 YYREEE (reference sequence). The CDR3 runs 14 residues. This CDR3 reads CASSDYREDNEQFF. CDR3 in DNA: TGTGCCAGCAGCGACTACAGGGAAGACAATGAGCAGTTCTTC.

There are a few counts of this clone. This sequence joins TRBV27 and TRBJ2-7, with 9 bases fitting TRBD1. The CDR3 is 15 residues long. Germline-derived CDR1 and CDR2 are MNHEY and SMNVEV (reference sequence). V shed 5 bases, J shed 2 bases, and the junction held 7 bases outside the gene matches. In nucleotides, the CDR3 is TGTGCCAGCAGTCCCGGACAGGGGTTCCCCTACGAGCAGTACTTC. Protein sequence: CASSPGQGFPYEQYF.